This paragraph reports one T cell receptor beta chain. Using immunoSEQ multiplex PCR, the repertoire was profiled, and TCRdb retains in-frame clones only, with some absent. The sample holds approximately 75,000 clones, roughly 90% seen once. Germline CDR1 reads LNHDA; CDR2 reads SQIVND (reference sequence). The V end lost 1 base, the J end lost 4 bases, and 17 bases lay between the germline ends. The CDR3 contains 17 residues. The sample comes from a study of identifying expanded T cells in peripheral blood. The rearrangement links TRBV19 to TRBJ1-5; D is possibly TRBD1 (5 bases). Material: blood. The receptor was isolated from a person between 18 and 69 years old in good health. In nucleotides, the CDR3 is TGTGCCAGTAGTATAGGACAACGAGGAAGGGGAAATCAGCCCCAGCATTTT. It translates to CASSIGQRGRGNQPQHF.